This T cell receptor (beta chain) is from a study of CD8 T cells in Susac syndrome. Reverse transcription of about 0.5 to 1 ug RNA used random hexamers. Amplification of TCR beta CDR3 was carried out by immunoSEQ multiplex PCR, which covered 54 Vbeta and 13 Jbeta segments. TCRdb used MiXCR to reprocess the immunoSEQ multiplex PCR reads, holding one entry per CDR3 protein. Here the sample spans 230,000 or so distinct CDR3 sequences, approximately 95% being singletons. General study points: The number of individuals included in the study's TCR sequencing and HLA analysis was acknowledged as relatively small.

Germline trimming cut 6 bases from V and 7 bases from J; bases unmatched to any gene: 7. The CDR3 covers 14 residues. CD8+ and CD4+ T cells circulating in blood were sequenced for TCR beta. To note about this clonotype: Its antigen is unidentified.

This chain joins TRBV12-3 or TRBV12-4 and TRBJ1-5; TRBD1 aligns across 9 bases. Sequenced sample: CD4+ T cells from PBMCs. This receptor was taken from a human donor with multiple sclerosis. The CDR3 DNA follows: TGTGCCAGCAGCCCGGACAGGGGAAAACAGCCCCAGCATTTT. Translation: CASSPDRGKQPQHF.